Described below is a single T cell receptor beta chain sequence and its context. Its antigen is unknown. The entry originates in a study of shared clonotypes between healthy human individuals. The germline V gene encodes CDR1 MNHNS and CDR2 SASEGT. The CDR3 contains 14 residues. The V gene end was trimmed by 6 bases and the J gene end by 4 bases; junction bases not matched to a gene: 8. Study results and caveats: The donor pool, a small one, limited the genetic and exposure-history diversity represented.

The authors split each subset's genomic DNA evenly across several immunoSEQ plates. The table came from immunoSEQ multiplex PCR; TCRdb's copy has only in-frame clones and leaves some out. The profile shows over 2 million clones, 90% to 95% of them singletons. The rearrangement joins TRBV6-1 to TRBJ1-2; 7 bases are a match to TRBD1. Input material: naive CD4+ T cells sorted from blood. The subset was: CD45RA+ positively selected. This receptor was obtained from a young man in good health. CDR3 in amino acids: CASSLDRVSYGYTF. The CDR3 DNA reads as TGTGCCAGCAGCCTCGACAGGGTCTCCTATGGCTACACCTTC.